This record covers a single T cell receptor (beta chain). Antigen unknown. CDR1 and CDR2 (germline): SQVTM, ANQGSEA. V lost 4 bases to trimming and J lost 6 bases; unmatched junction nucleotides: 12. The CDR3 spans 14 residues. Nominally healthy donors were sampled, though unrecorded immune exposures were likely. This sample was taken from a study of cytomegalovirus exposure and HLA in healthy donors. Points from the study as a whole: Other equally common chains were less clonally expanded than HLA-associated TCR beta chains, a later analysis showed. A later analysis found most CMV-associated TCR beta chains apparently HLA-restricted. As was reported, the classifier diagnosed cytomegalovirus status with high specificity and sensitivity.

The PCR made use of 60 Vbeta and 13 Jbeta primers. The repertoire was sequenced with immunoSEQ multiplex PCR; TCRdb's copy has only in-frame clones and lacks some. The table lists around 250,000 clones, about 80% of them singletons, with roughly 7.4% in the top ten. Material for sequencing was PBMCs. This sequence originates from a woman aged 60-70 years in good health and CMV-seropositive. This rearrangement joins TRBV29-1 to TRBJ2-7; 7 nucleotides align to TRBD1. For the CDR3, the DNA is TGCAGCGTTGGACAGGGTCTTCCGGGGCGCGAGCAGTACTTC. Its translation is CSVGQGLPGREQYF.